The entry that follows covers one T cell receptor (beta chain) sequence. The antigen is not known. The data originate from a study of shared clonotypes between healthy human individuals. The germline V gene encodes CDR1 LGHNA and CDR2 YNFKEQ. The CDR3 runs 15 residues. V gave up 3 bases and J gave up 2 bases; unmatched junction bases: 2. Profiled with immunoSEQ multiplex PCR; TCRdb holds only in-frame clones, not every one. The data hold 1.6 million or so clones, with roughly 96% observed a single time. Whole-study results and caveats: In general, naive subsets displayed greater estimated richness than memory subsets did. Among donors, clonotype sharing was expected to be affected by sequencing depth.

Sample: naive CD4+ T cells sorted from blood. Subset defined: CD45RA+ positively selected. This sequence joins TRBV4-2 and TRBJ2-7; 12 bases agree with TRBD2. The TCR was taken from a man between 25 and 39 years old in good health. The CDR3 nucleotides read TGTGCCAGCAGCCAGCGACTAGCGGGAGCCTACGAGCAGTACTTC. Its translation is CASSQRLAGAYEQYF.